These 22 T cell receptor beta chains were sequenced from one sample in a study of cytomegalovirus exposure and HLA in healthy donors (dated 2017 in TCRdb). Library preparation employed the immunoSEQ multiplex PCR assay. TCRdb re-hosts the immuneACCESS table, in-frame sequences only. Its copies lack some clones; in the studies checked, an unresolved V gene accounts for under half of them, and the cause for the rest is not known. The sample data list 100,000 to 150,000 clones, and approximately 95% of these were observed just once. The ten largest clones take up 1.5% to 2% of the sample. The sample consisted of PBMCs. These TCRs come from a man younger than 35 in good health and CMV-seronegative.

This chain links TRBV9 with TRBJ1-3; TRBD1 might be the D (6 bases). V gave up 2 bases and J gave up 2 bases, with 14 bases separating them. The CDR3 spans 16 residues. Germline CDR1 and CDR2: SGDLS and YYNGEE. The CDR3 coding sequence is TGTGCCAGCAGCGTCCTCCCACAGGGCCCTGGAAACACCATATATTTT. As protein: CASSVLPQGPGNTIYF. The variable domain in full, completed from reference TRBV9 and TRBJ1-3, reads DSGVTQTPKHLITATGQRVTLRCSPRSGDLSVYWYQQSLDQGLQFLIQYYNGEERAKGNILERFSAQQFPDLHSELNLSSLELGDSALYFCASSVLPQGPGNTIYFGEGSWLTVV.

This clone has only one observation. The rearrangement links TRBV9 to TRBJ2-1, with TRBD2 matching over 10 bases. The CDR3 contains 15 residues. Germline V gene sequence: CDR1 SGDLS, CDR2 YYNGEE. The J segment lost 8 bases and the V segment lost 3 bases, leaving 8 bases of the junction unmatched. The CDR3 spells CASSATSGIMDEQFF. Here the CDR3 DNA reads TGTGCCAGCAGCGCAACTAGCGGGATTATGGATGAGCAGTTCTTC.

This chain connects TRBV11-2 to TRBJ2-4; the D gene is possibly TRBD2 (6 bases). In germline, CDR1 is SGHAT, CDR2 FQNNGV. With 0 bases removed from V and 3 bases from J, the gap between germline ends came to 9 bases. The CDR3 loop spans 15 amino acids. The CDR3 region is CASSLDRGVKNIQYF. The CDR3 nucleotides are TGTGCCAGCAGCTTAGACCGCGGGGTCAAAAACATTCAGTACTTC.

The chain combines TRBV15 with TRBJ2-3, with D perhaps matching TRBD2 (5 bases). CDR1 and CDR2 (germline): LNHNV, YYDKDF (reference sequence). The CDR3 has 17 amino acids. V was clipped by 1 base and J by 2 bases, with 16 bases between them. The CDR3 region is CATSRGGFEGITDTQYF. The CDR3 DNA sequence: TGTGCCACCAGCAGAGGGGGTTTTGAGGGAATCACAGATACGCAGTATTTT.

The chain couples TRBV18 to TRBJ2-2; possibly TRBD2 for D (6 bases). The CDR3 sequence is 15 residues long. V dropped 3 bases and J dropped 1 base, with 9 bases sitting between them. Germline loops: CDR1 KGHSH, CDR2 LQKENI. This CDR3 reads CASSPSSGNTGELFF. DNA of the CDR3: TGTGCCAGCTCACCGAGTAGCGGGAACACCGGGGAGCTGTTTTTT.

The chain joins TRBV29-1 to TRBJ2-3; 10 bases are a match to TRBD1. V lost 7 bases, J lost 3 bases, and 7 bases stayed unmatched. Germline loops: CDR1 SQVTM, CDR2 ANQGSEA. The CDR3 has 14 residues. CDR3 coding DNA: TGCAGCGGAGTGACAGGGGGCGTGACAGATACGCAGTATTTT. It specifies CSGVTGGVTDTQYF.

This clone was detected only once. The chain recombines TRBV5-1 with TRBJ2-5; D possibly corresponds to TRBD2 (6 bases). Per the germline V gene, CDR1 is SGHRS and CDR2 is YFSETQ. The CDR3 covers 13 residues. Trimming shortened V by 4 bases and J by 1 base, and 8 bases separated the two germline ends. The CDR3 DNA sequence: TGCGCCAGCAGCCCGGGACTCCAAGAGACCCAGTACTTC. This encodes CASSPGLQETQYF.

This sequence joins TRBV30 and TRBJ2-7, with 8 positions matching TRBD1. V lost 3 bases, J lost 6 bases, and 7 bases stayed unmatched. The CDR3 length is 13 residues. The germline gives CDR1 GTSNPN, CDR2 SVGIG (reference sequence). The CDR3 spells CAWSLPGGREQYF. The CDR3 coding sequence is TGTGCCTGGAGCTTGCCAGGGGGCCGCGAGCAGTACTTC.

The CDR3 DNA sequence: TGCGCCAGCAGCTTGGGACAGGGCTATTACAATGAGCAGTTCTTC. Residues: CASSLGQGYYNEQFF. J is TRBJ2-1 and V is TRBV5-1; 7 bases agree with TRBD1. This CDR3 is built from 15 residues. Germline lookup yields CDR1 SGHRS and CDR2 YFSETQ. V shed 0 bases, J shed 4 bases, and the junction held 4 bases outside the gene matches.

CDR3 protein: CASSLGFGRAKAYEQYF. The CDR3 DNA reads TGTGCCAGCAGCTTGGGTTTCGGGAGGGCCAAGGCGTACGAGCAGTACTTC. The rearrangement uses TRBV7-2 and TRBJ2-7; 8 bases are shared with TRBD2. The trim removed 3 bases at V and 4 bases at J, leaving 14 bases unmatched. CDR3 size: 17 residues. Germline V gene sequence: CDR1 SGHTA, CDR2 FQGNSA.

CDR3 DNA sequence: TGTGCCAGCTCACCAAGGGCAGGGGGGAATGAGCAGTTCTTC. Protein product: CASSPRAGGNEQFF. The J gene is TRBJ2-1, the V gene TRBV18; weak D call: TRBD1 (7 bases). The CDR3 is 14 amino acids. The V gene lost 2 bases and the J gene lost 7 bases, with 12 bases spanning the gap. Germline loops: CDR1 KGHSH, CDR2 LQKENI.

This rearrangement joins TRBV7-9 to TRBJ1-4; no clear D gene. With 8 bases removed from V and 3 bases from J, the gap between germline ends came to 16 bases. CDR1 is SEHNR, CDR2 FQNEAQ, per germline (reference sequence). The CDR3 has 15 amino acids. CDR3 sequence reads: CASVSQVGSNEKLFF. The CDR3 DNA follows: TGTGCCAGCGTGTCACAAGTCGGGTCTAATGAAAAACTGTTTTTT. Together with reference TRBV7-9 and TRBJ1-4, the CDR3 gives the full variable domain: DTGVSQNPRHKITKRGQNVTFRCDPISEHNRLYWYRQTLGQGPEFLTYFQNEAQLEKSRLLSDRFSAERPKGSFSTLEIQRTEQGDSAMYLCASVSQVGSNEKLFFGSGTQLSVL.

CDR3 protein: CASSLAPTGNNEQFF. DNA of the CDR3: TGTGCCAGCAGTTTAGCCCCGACAGGGAACAATGAGCAGTTCTTC. The chain has TRBV27 and TRBJ2-1; 7 bases are a match to TRBD1. The CDR3 has 15 amino acids. Per germline, CDR1 MNHEY and CDR2 SMNVEV (reference sequence). V dropped 2 bases and J dropped 5; count of bases not matched to a gene: 6.

This chain connects TRBV29-1 to TRBJ1-3, with a possible D match to TRBD1 (5 bases). Trimming cost V 4 bases and J 3 bases, with 13 bases left between them. Germline V CDR1 and CDR2: SQVTM, ANQGSEA. CDR3 length equals 14 residues. CDR3 loop: CSVGPLGDGNTIYF. The CDR3 DNA reads as TGCAGCGTTGGCCCCCTAGGGGATGGAAACACCATATATTTT. Full variable domain (outside the CDR3, taken from reference TRBV29-1 and TRBJ1-3): SAVISQKPSRDICQRGTSLTIQCQVDSQVTMMFWYRQQPGQSLTLIATANQGSEATYESGFVIDKFPISRPNLTFSTLTVSNMSPEDSSIYLCSVGPLGDGNTIYFGEGSWLTVV.

The genes are TRBV30 and TRBJ1-1; D unresolved. The V gene's germline CDR1 is GTSNPN and CDR2 SVGIG (reference sequence). The CDR3 sequence is 13 residues long. V lost 6 bases and J 1 base, leaving 12 bases between the germline ends. CDR3 region: CACDLQANTEAFF. The CDR3 DNA reads as TGTGCCTGCGATCTCCAGGCGAACACTGAAGCTTTCTTT.

This chain connects TRBV7-3 to TRBJ2-2; D is unclear. Deletions cut 2 bases from V and 2 bases from J, with 9 bases between. CDR1 SGHTA and CDR2 FQGTGA come from the germline V gene. This CDR3 has 15 residues. CDR3 nucleotide sequence: TGTGCCAGCAGCTTAGATCAGATAAACACCGGGGAGCTGTTTTTT. Translation gives CASSLDQINTGELFF. Together with reference TRBV7-3 and TRBJ2-2, the CDR3 gives the full variable domain: GAGVSQTPSNKVTEKGKYVELRCDPISGHTALYWYRQSLGQGPEFLIYFQGTGAADDSGLPNDRFFAVRPEGSVSTLKIQRTERGDSAVYLCASSLDQINTGELFFGEGSRLTVL.

The V gene is TRBV7-9, the J gene TRBJ1-3, with 8 positions matching TRBD1. The trim removed 3 bases at V and 2 bases at J, leaving 6 bases unmatched. The CDR3 length is 16 residues. Germline V gene data show CDR1 as SEHNR and CDR2 as FQNEAQ (reference sequence). The CDR3: CASSLTGVGAGNTIYF. CDR3 nucleotide sequence: TGTGCCAGCAGCTTGACAGGGGTGGGAGCTGGAAACACCATATATTTT.

The chain is built from TRBV27 and TRBJ1-2; 7 bases are shared with TRBD1. Germline assignment: CDR1 MNHEY and CDR2 SMNVEV (reference sequence). V shed 5 bases, J shed 0 bases, and the junction held 6 bases outside the gene matches. This CDR3 comprises 15 residues. This CDR3 reads CASSQTGAANYGYTF. Written as DNA, the CDR3 is TGTGCCAGCAGTCAAACAGGGGCAGCTAACTATGGCTACACCTTC.

This clone has only one observation. The chain joins TRBV15 to TRBJ2-7, with D possibly being TRBD1 (6 bases). The CDR3 covers 14 residues. V was trimmed by 4 bases and J by 0 bases, leaving 10 bases between them. CDR1 and CDR2 from the germline V gene are LNHNV and YYDKDF (reference sequence). The CDR3 sequence: CATSKLQGSYEQYF. The CDR3 DNA reads TGTGCCACCAGCAAACTACAGGGCTCCTACGAGCAGTACTTC.

The chain uses TRBV19 and TRBJ2-5, with 7 nucleotides matching TRBD1. This CDR3 comprises 14 residues. J was trimmed by 1 base and V by 7 bases; bases with no gene match: 6. CDR1 is LNHDA and CDR2 is SQIVND in the germline V gene (reference sequence). CDR3: CASNPTGFQETQYF. The CDR3 DNA reads TGTGCCAGTAACCCGACAGGGTTCCAAGAGACCCAGTACTTC.

V is TRBV9 and J is TRBJ2-5; tentative D call: TRBD1 (7 bases). Per the germline V gene, CDR1 is SGDLS and CDR2 is YYNGEE. The CDR3 totals 14 residues. Trimming removed 2 bases at V and 1 base at J, with 9 bases between. CDR3 in DNA: TGTGCCAGCAGCGTCCAGGGGGGCCAAGAGACCCAGTACTTC. Translated, it gives CASSVQGGQETQYF.

The chain carries TRBV5-4 and TRBJ2-7, with D tentatively TRBD2 (6 bases). The V gene lost 4 bases and the J gene lost 7 bases, with 12 bases spanning the gap. The CDR3 contains 12 residues. Germline CDR1 SGHNT, CDR2 YYREEE (reference sequence). CDR3 nucleotide sequence: TGTGCCAGCAGCCTGGTGGGGGGTGAGCAGTACTTC. The encoded protein is CASSLVGGEQYF.